A selection of T cell receptor beta chains follows, all from one sample in a study of T-cell reconstitution after alpha-beta-depleted transplantation in children. TCRdb reprocessed the PCR reads with MiXCR, giving one entry per CDR3 protein. The repertoire holds approximately 520,000 distinct CDR3 sequences, less than 35% seen once, with around 2.3% in the top ten. The specimen comprised PBMCs from the stem cell graft donor, sampled from the stem cell graft. Every receptor here comes from a human donor who donated a stem cell graft to a child with aplastic anemia. The CDR3 runs from the conserved cysteine through the conserved F or W. A D gene is named only where the DNA matches it firmly. Size values are once, few and many counts, or a class for expanded clones, and some rows have none.

CDR3 length,D gene,J gene,V gene,clone size,CDR3 protein,CDR3 DNA
15,NA,TRBJ1-2,TRBV4-3,few,CASSLTHRVDYGYTF,TGCGCCAGCAGCCTAACCCACAGGGTTGACTATGGCTACACCTTC
14,NA,TRBJ2-1,TRBV25-1,NA,CASSDVREGDEQFF,TGTGCCAGCAGTGACGTCAGGGAGGGGGATGAGCAGTTCTTC
18,TRBD1,TRBJ2-5,TRBV15,NA,CATSPFGQGAQYQETQYF,TGTGCCACCAGCCCGTTTGGACAGGGGGCCCAGTACCAAGAGACCCAGTACTTC
17,TRBD2,TRBJ2-3,TRBV4-2,NA,CASSQETTSGSRGTQYF,TGTGCCAGCAGCCAAGAGACGACTAGCGGGAGTCGGGGTACGCAGTATTTT
16,TRBD1,TRBJ2-1,TRBV12-3/TRBV12-4,NA,CASSFPRDRAWDEQFF,TGTGCCAGCAGTTTTCCCCGGGACAGGGCTTGGGATGAGCAGTTCTTC
12,NA,TRBJ2-7,TRBV12-3/TRBV12-4,many,CASSGQTYEQYF,TGTGCCAGCTCGGGGCAAACCTACGAGCAGTACTTC
14,TRBD1,TRBJ1-2,TRBV20-1,few,CSLGGQGAGYGYTF,TGCAGCCTTGGCGGACAGGGGGCAGGCTATGGCTACACCTTC
15,NA,TRBJ2-3,TRBV5-1,few,CASSRPSGSTDTQYF,TGCGCCAGCTCCCGCCCCAGCGGGAGCACAGATACGCAGTATTTT
16,NA,TRBJ2-6,TRBV30,few,CAWSMGRISGANVLTF,TGTGCCTGGAGTATGGGGAGGATCTCTGGGGCCAACGTCCTGACTTTC
13,TRBD2,TRBJ2-1,TRBV20-1,few,CSARDSASGQQFF,TGCAGTGCTAGAGATTCGGCTAGCGGACAACAGTTCTTC
14,NA,TRBJ2-1,TRBV11-2,NA,CASSLDPSSYEQFF,TGTGCCAGCAGCTTAGACCCTTCTAGCTATGAGCAGTTCTTC
15,NA,TRBJ1-2,TRBV12-3/TRBV12-4,NA,CASTLGQLINYGYTF,TGTGCCAGCACCCTCGGACAGCTCATTAACTATGGCTACACCTTC
14,NA,TRBJ2-3,TRBV9,NA,CASSVENAADTQYF,TGTGCCAGCAGCGTAGAGAATGCCGCAGATACGCAGTATTTT
11,NA,TRBJ2-1,TRBV7-2,many,CASSPYNEQFF,TGTGCCAGCAGCCCCTACAATGAGCAGTTCTTC
16,TRBD1,TRBJ1-6,TRBV5-1,few,CASSLGGQPSNSPLHF,TGCGCCAGCAGCTTGGGGGGACAGCCATCCAATTCACCCCTCCACTTT
13,NA,TRBJ2-5,TRBV20-1,few,CSAARANQETQYF,TGCAGTGCCGCCCGGGCCAACCAAGAGACCCAGTACTTC
14,TRBD1,TRBJ2-5,TRBV3-1,NA,CASWGQGRVETQYF,TGTGCCAGCTGGGGACAGGGGAGAGTGGAGACCCAGTACTTC
15,NA,TRBJ1-3,TRBV18,NA,CASSPPGSSGNTIYF,TGTGCCAGCTCACCACCGGGGAGCTCTGGAAACACCATATATTTT
14,NA,TRBJ2-1,TRBV7-2,few,CASGIRSSYNEQFF,TGTGCCAGCGGGATACGGAGCTCCTACAATGAGCAGTTCTTC
13,NA,TRBJ2-4,TRBV5-6,few,CASSLRGWNIQYF,TGTGCCAGCAGCTTGCGGGGTTGGAACATTCAGTACTTC
16,NA,TRBJ2-5,TRBV15,NA,CATEGGGWGIQETQYF,TGTGCCACGGAGGGGGGAGGATGGGGTATCCAAGAGACCCAGTACTTC
14,TRBD1,TRBJ1-1,TRBV5-1,NA,CASSLRQGGGEAFF,TGCGCCAGCAGCCTCCGACAGGGTGGGGGAGAAGCTTTCTTT
16,NA,TRBJ2-3,TRBV20-1,few,CSARANGEIGADTQYF,TGCAGTGCTAGAGCCAATGGTGAAATTGGGGCAGATACGCAGTATTTT
14,TRBD2,TRBJ2-1,TRBV7-2,few,CASSFPSGRREQFF,TGTGCCAGCAGCTTCCCTAGCGGGAGAAGGGAGCAGTTCTTC
15,NA,TRBJ1-1,TRBV12-3/TRBV12-4,NA,CASRAPRASNTEAFF,TGTGCCAGCAGAGCCCCCAGAGCTTCGAACACTGAAGCTTTCTTT
15,NA,TRBJ2-2,TRBV18,NA,CASSPAQGFTGELFF,TGTGCCAGCTCACCAGCACAGGGATTTACCGGGGAGCTGTTTTTT
15,TRBD1,TRBJ1-5,TRBV29-1,few,CSVESRDSESQPQHF,TGCAGCGTTGAAAGCCGGGACAGTGAAAGTCAGCCCCAGCATTTT
18,NA,TRBJ1-2,TRBV7-2,NA,CASSLAGTHSLANYGYTF,TGTGCCAGCAGCTTAGCCGGGACACATAGTCTAGCTAACTATGGCTACACCTTC
14,TRBD1,TRBJ1-2,TRBV11-2,NA,CASSPDRGAYGYTF,TGTGCCAGCAGCCCGGACAGGGGGGCCTATGGCTACACCTTC
15,TRBD1,TRBJ1-4,TRBV12-3/TRBV12-4,once,CASRSDRGGREKLFF,TGTGCCAGCAGGAGTGACAGGGGAGGAAGGGAAAAACTGTTTTTT
12,NA,TRBJ1-2,TRBV7-2,NA,CASSPGASGYTF,TGTGCCAGCAGCCCCGGAGCGAGTGGCTACACCTTC
13,TRBD2,TRBJ2-1,TRBV7-2,few,CASGASGNNEQFF,TGTGCCAGCGGGGCTAGCGGGAACAATGAGCAGTTCTTC
15,NA,TRBJ2-1,TRBV27,NA,CASSLSPASRNEQFF,TGTGCCAGCAGTTTATCCCCGGCTAGTCGCAATGAGCAGTTCTTC
17,NA,TRBJ1-6,TRBV6-1,NA,CASSEAMIGRLHSPLHF,TGTGCCAGCAGTGAAGCGATGATAGGACGCCTTCATTCACCCCTCCACTTT
15,NA,TRBJ1-5,TRBV12-3/TRBV12-4,NA,CASNLGSGYNQPQHF,TGTGCCAGCAACCTGGGTTCGGGTTACAATCAGCCCCAGCATTTT
10,NA,TRBJ2-1,TRBV29-1,NA,CSVSYNEQFF,TGCAGCGTCTCCTACAATGAGCAGTTCTTC
12,NA,TRBJ1-2,TRBV29-1,NA,CSVGRGDRGYTF,TGCAGCGTTGGACGCGGAGATCGGGGCTACACCTTC
12,NA,TRBJ2-7,TRBV2,NA,CASSGISYEQYF,TGTGCCAGCAGTGGGATCTCCTACGAGCAGTACTTC
16,NA,TRBJ2-1,TRBV28,few,CASSFGELSSYNEQFF,TGTGCCAGCAGTTTTGGTGAACTAAGCTCCTACAATGAGCAGTTCTTC
14,NA,TRBJ1-5,TRBV7-8,NA,CASSLSPALGPQHF,TGTGCCAGCAGCTTATCCCCCGCCCTGGGGCCCCAGCATTTT
16,NA,TRBJ2-3,TRBV7-8,NA,CASSLGVGKPLDTQYF,TGTGCCAGCAGCTTAGGGGTTGGGAAGCCACTAGATACGCAGTATTTT
13,NA,TRBJ2-7,TRBV20-1,few,CSAPKSWVQEQYF,TGCAGTGCTCCAAAGTCTTGGGTACAAGAGCAGTACTTC
10,NA,TRBJ1-4,TRBV7-9,NA,CASTGEKLFF,TGTGCCAGCACCGGAGAAAAACTGTTTTTT
14,NA,TRBJ1-1,TRBV12-3/TRBV12-4,NA,CASKHQGGLADAFF,TGTGCCAGCAAACATCAGGGTGGACTCGCTGACGCTTTCTTT
15,TRBD1,TRBJ2-1,TRBV10-1,NA,CANTDSGTGANEQFF,TGCGCCAACACGGACTCCGGGACAGGGGCCAATGAGCAGTTCTTC
14,TRBD2,TRBJ2-5,TRBV29-1,NA,CSQPGSGVKETQYF,TGCAGCCAACCTGGAAGCGGGGTTAAAGAGACCCAGTACTTC
15,TRBD2,TRBJ2-1,TRBV7-9,few,CASSLFLAGANEQFF,TGTGCCAGCAGCTTGTTTCTAGCGGGAGCCAATGAGCAGTTCTTC
14,NA,TRBJ2-5,TRBV7-9,NA,CASSLGPGRETQYF,TGTGCCAGCAGCTTAGGTCCAGGGAGAGAGACCCAGTACTTC
15,TRBD2,TRBJ2-3,TRBV20-1,NA,CSARGLATSTDTQYF,TGCAGTGCTAGGGGACTAGCGACTAGCACAGATACGCAGTATTTT
16,TRBD1,TRBJ1-5,TRBV27,few,CASSRGQGEGNQPQHF,TGTGCCAGCAGTCGCGGACAGGGAGAGGGCAATCAGCCCCAGCATTTT
15,TRBD2,TRBJ2-3,TRBV4-3,NA,CASSHTPRETDTQYF,TGCGCCAGCAGCCATACCCCGCGGGAGACAGATACGCAGTATTTT
13,NA,TRBJ2-1,TRBV4-2,NA,CASSQSRANEQFF,TGTGCCAGCAGCCAGTCGCGGGCAAATGAGCAGTTCTTC